The next 10 T cell receptor beta chains were all read from a single sample in a study of vaccination effects on CD4 cells after COVID-19. Using immunoSEQ multiplex PCR, the repertoire was profiled, and TCRdb retains in-frame clones only, with some absent. Among some 14,000 clones, over 65% were seen once, and the ten largest hold roughly 25%. These receptors have no identified antigens. Sequencing followed a ViraFEST assay step that expanded antigen-specific CD4+ T cells with viral peptide pools. After around ten days in culture, the CD4+ T cells were isolated. The source was CD4+ T cells from PBMCs cultured with HCoV-229E spike peptides, collected before COVID-19 vaccination. These receptor sequences come from a human donor who received a COVID-19 vaccine.

The gene calls are TRBV27 and TRBJ1-4, with TRBD1 matching over 8 bases. Trimming at V came to 4 bases and at J to 4 bases, leaving 5 bases not matched to a gene. This CDR3 contains 15 residues. The germline gives CDR1 MNHEY, CDR2 SMNVEV (reference sequence). The CDR3 sequence is CASSSTGVDNEKLFF. The CDR3 nucleotides are TGTGCCAGCAGTTCGACAGGGGTTGATAATGAAAAACTGTTTTTT.

The rearrangement links TRBV3-1 (or the pseudogene TRBV3-2) to TRBJ2-1; 11 nucleotides align to TRBD2. V was clipped by 0 bases and J by 7 bases; unmatched bases: 5. From germline, CDR1 is LGHDT and CDR2 YNNKEL (reference sequence). CDR3 length: 16 residues. CDR3 sequence reads: CASSQELAGVGNEQFF. As DNA, the CDR3 is TGTGCCAGCAGCCAAGAACTAGCGGGAGTTGGAAATGAGCAGTTCTTC.

The genes are TRBV28 and TRBJ2-4, with 7 bases fitting TRBD1. Germline V CDR1 and CDR2: MDHEN, SYDVKM. Trimming removed 3 bases from V and 6 bases from J; junction bases left unmatched: 5. The CDR3 runs to 14 residues. CDR3 sequence: CASSFLGGGNIQYF. The CDR3 DNA sequence: TGTGCCAGCAGTTTCTTAGGGGGCGGAAACATTCAGTACTTC.

J is TRBJ1-2 and V is TRBV6-1; D might be TRBD1 (6 bases). V was cut by 4 bases and J by 4 bases, with 19 bases left in between. The CDR3 loop spans 16 amino acids. CDR1 and CDR2 from the germline V gene are MNHNS and SASEGT. The CDR3 DNA reads TGTGCCAGCAGTGCCTCCGGGACAACCGCTGCCTATGGCTACACCTTC. Its translation: CASSASGTTAAYGYTF.

This clone has only one observation. The J gene is TRBJ1-1, the V gene TRBV19; D is ambiguous. The CDR3 spans 15 residues. Germline lookup yields CDR1 LNHDA and CDR2 SQIVND (reference sequence). The ends were cut back, 1 base at V and 5 bases at J, with 14 bases in the middle. CDR3 protein: CASSIGGPPRTEAFF. The CDR3 DNA sequence: TGTGCCAGTAGTATAGGGGGTCCCCCGAGGACTGAAGCTTTCTTT. Looking up the rest from reference TRBV19 and TRBJ1-1 gives the full variable domain: DGGITQSPKYLFRKEGQNVTLSCEQNLNHDAMYWYRQDPGQGLRLIYYSQIVNDFQKGDIAEGYSVSREKKESFPLTVTSAQKNPTAFYLCASSIGGPPRTEAFFGQGTRLTVV.

The rearrangement joins TRBV6-5 to TRBJ2-3; possibly TRBD1 for D (5 bases). The CDR3 runs to 14 residues. V gave up 0 bases and J gave up 6 bases, with 10 bases separating them. CDR1 MNHEY and CDR2 SVGAGI come from the germline V gene. CDR3: CASSYSPAGDTQYF. Here the CDR3 DNA reads TGTGCCAGCAGTTACTCACCCGCAGGGGATACGCAGTATTTT.

This chain uses TRBV19 with TRBJ2-1, with TRBD2 matching 9 bases. V dropped 6 bases and J dropped 6; count of bases not matched to a gene: 9. The CDR3 is 15 residues long. Looked up from germline, CDR1 is LNHDA and CDR2 is SQIVND (reference sequence). The CDR3 is CASRPPGLASNEQFF. DNA for the CDR3: TGTGCCAGTAGACCCCCGGGACTAGCATCCAATGAGCAGTTCTTC.

The chain couples TRBV28 to TRBJ1-4; 9 bases fit TRBD1. CDR1 is MDHEN and CDR2 is SYDVKM in the germline V gene. After removal of 8 bases from V and 8 bases from J, the junction contained 3 bases not matched to a gene. CDR3 length: 12 residues. DNA of the CDR3: TGTGCCAGCGAGACAGGGGGGGAAAAACTGTTTTTT. Translation: CASETGGEKLFF.

CDR3 in amino acids: CASSFRDSYGYTF. The CDR3, as DNA: TGTGCCAGCAGTTTCCGGGACAGCTATGGCTACACCTTC. The chain is built from TRBV5-6 and TRBJ1-2; TRBD1 matches at 7 bases. V shed 5 bases and J 4 bases; nucleotides not matched to a gene: 5. The germline V gene encodes CDR1 SGHDT and CDR2 YYEEEE. CDR3 length: 13 residues.

The V call is TRBV2, the J call TRBJ1-2; D not certain. The CDR3 runs to 13 residues. V was shortened by 3 bases and J by 4 bases, with 9 bases between the two germline ends. Germline V gene data show CDR1 as SNHLY and CDR2 as FYNNEI. The CDR3 bases are TGTGCCAGCAGTGAGGTCCAGTTCTATGGCTACACCTTC. Translation: CASSEVQFYGYTF.